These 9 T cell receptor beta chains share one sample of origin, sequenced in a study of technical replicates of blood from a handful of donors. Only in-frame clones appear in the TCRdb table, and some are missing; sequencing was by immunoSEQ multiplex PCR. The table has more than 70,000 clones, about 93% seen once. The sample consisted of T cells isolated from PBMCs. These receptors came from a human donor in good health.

CDR3 in amino acids: CASSSGQGATEAFF. CDR3 in DNA: TGCGCCAGCAGCTCCGGACAGGGGGCCACTGAAGCTTTCTTT. The rearrangement links TRBV4-1 to TRBJ1-1; 11 bases are a match to TRBD1. Unmatched junction bases numbered 3, after V lost 5 bases and J lost 4 bases. From germline, CDR1 is MGHRA and CDR2 YSYEKL. The CDR3 has 14 amino acids.

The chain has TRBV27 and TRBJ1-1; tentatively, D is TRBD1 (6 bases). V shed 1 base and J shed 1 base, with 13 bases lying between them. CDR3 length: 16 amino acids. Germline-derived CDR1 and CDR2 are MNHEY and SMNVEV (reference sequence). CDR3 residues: CASSLFGQNTNTEAFF. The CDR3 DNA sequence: TGTGCCAGCAGTTTATTCGGACAGAATACGAACACTGAAGCTTTCTTT.

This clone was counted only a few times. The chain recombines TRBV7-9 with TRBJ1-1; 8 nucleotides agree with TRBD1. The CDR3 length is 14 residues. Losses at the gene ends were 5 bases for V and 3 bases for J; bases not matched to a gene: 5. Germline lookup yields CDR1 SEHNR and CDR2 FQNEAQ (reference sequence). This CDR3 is CASSRGQGDTEAFF. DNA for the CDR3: TGTGCCAGCAGCCGCGGACAGGGAGACACTGAAGCTTTCTTT. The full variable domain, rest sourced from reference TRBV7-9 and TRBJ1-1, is DTGVSQNPRHKITKRGQNVTFRCDPISEHNRLYWYRQTLGQGPEFLTYFQNEAQLEKSRLLSDRFSAERPKGSFSTLEIQRTEQGDSAMYLCASSRGQGDTEAFFGQGTRLTVV.

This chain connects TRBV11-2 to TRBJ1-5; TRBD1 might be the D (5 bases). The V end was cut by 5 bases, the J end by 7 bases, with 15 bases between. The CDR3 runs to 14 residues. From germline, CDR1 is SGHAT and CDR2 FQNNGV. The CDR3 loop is CASSQSGGRQPQHF. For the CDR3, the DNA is TGTGCCAGCAGCCAATCGGGGGGGAGGCAGCCCCAGCATTTT.

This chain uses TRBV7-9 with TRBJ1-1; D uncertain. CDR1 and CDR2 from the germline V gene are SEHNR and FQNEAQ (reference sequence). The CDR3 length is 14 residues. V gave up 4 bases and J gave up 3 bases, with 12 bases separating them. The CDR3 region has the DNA TGTGCCAGCAGCTCCACGTTAGTAGACACTGAAGCTTTCTTT. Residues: CASSSTLVDTEAFF.

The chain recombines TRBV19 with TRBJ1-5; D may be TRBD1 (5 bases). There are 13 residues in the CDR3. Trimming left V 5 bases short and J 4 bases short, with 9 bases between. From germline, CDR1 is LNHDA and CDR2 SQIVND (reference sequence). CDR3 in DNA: TGTGCCAGTAGTGTCCAGGGAAATCAGCCCCAGCATTTT. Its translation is CASSVQGNQPQHF.

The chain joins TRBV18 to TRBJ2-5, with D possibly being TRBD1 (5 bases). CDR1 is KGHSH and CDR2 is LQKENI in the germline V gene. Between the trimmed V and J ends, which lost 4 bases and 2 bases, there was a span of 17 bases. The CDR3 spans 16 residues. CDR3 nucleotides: TGTGCCAGCTCACTCGTTTCGACAGCCTTTCAAGAGACCCAGTACTTC. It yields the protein CASSLVSTAFQETQYF.

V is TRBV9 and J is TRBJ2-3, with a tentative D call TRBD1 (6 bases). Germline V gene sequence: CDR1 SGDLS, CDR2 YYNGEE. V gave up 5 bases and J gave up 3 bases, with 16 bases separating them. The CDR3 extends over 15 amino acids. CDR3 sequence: CASRTGIYGTDTQYF. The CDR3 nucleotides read TGTGCCAGCAGGACAGGCATCTACGGTACAGATACGCAGTATTTT. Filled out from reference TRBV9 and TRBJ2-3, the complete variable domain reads DSGVTQTPKHLITATGQRVTLRCSPRSGDLSVYWYQQSLDQGLQFLIQYYNGEERAKGNILERFSAQQFPDLHSELNLSSLELGDSALYFCASRTGIYGTDTQYFGPGTRLTVL.

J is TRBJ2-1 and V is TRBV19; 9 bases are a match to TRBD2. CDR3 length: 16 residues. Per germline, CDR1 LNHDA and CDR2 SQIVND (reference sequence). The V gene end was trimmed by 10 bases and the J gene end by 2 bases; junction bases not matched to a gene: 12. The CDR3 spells CATTKASGTTYNEQFF. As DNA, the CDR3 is TGTGCCACCACAAAGGCTAGCGGGACCACCTACAATGAGCAGTTCTTC.